These 22 T cell receptor beta chains originate from one sample sequenced in a study of blood T cell repertoires in COVID-19. The repertoire was sequenced with immunoSEQ multiplex PCR; TCRdb's copy has only in-frame clones and lacks some. This sample has about 210,000 clones; roughly 86% occur once, and the top ten carry about a tenth. Sequenced input: PBMCs or T cells enriched from blood (not recorded which). These receptors were taken from a man in his late teens or twenties with acute COVID-19.

This sequence joins TRBV18 and TRBJ2-7; the match to TRBD1 covers 7 bases. This CDR3 is built from 15 residues. V lost 4 bases, J lost 4 bases, and 10 bases stayed unmatched. Germline CDR1 and CDR2: KGHSH and LQKENI. The CDR3 loop is CASSQASGGEYEQYF. CDR3 sequence (DNA): TGTGCCAGCTCACAGGCCTCAGGGGGTGAATACGAGCAGTACTTC.

The J gene is TRBJ2-3, the V gene TRBV4-1; 15 bases are a match to TRBD2. The germline CDR1 and CDR2 sequences are MGHRA and YSYEKL. The J segment lost 0 bases and the V segment lost 3 bases, leaving 4 bases of the junction unmatched. The CDR3 sequence is 18 residues long. The CDR3 DNA sequence: TGCGCCAGCAGCCAGGGACTAGCGGGAGGAACAAGCACAGATACGCAGTATTTT. Translation gives CASSQGLAGGTSTDTQYF.

The rearrangement links TRBV2 to TRBJ2-2; a weak D match, TRBD1 (6 bases). Germline CDR1 reads SNHLY; CDR2 reads FYNNEI. The CDR3 loop spans 14 amino acids. Trimming cost V 5 bases and J 2 bases, with 9 bases left between them. CDR3 region: CASSPGQNTGELFF. The CDR3 DNA is TGTGCCAGCAGTCCGGGACAAAACACCGGGGAGCTGTTTTTT.

The J gene is TRBJ1-2, the V gene TRBV6-5; no clear D. This CDR3 spans 13 amino acids. Trimming took off 10 bases at V and 2 bases at J, with 14 bases between the two ends. The germline CDR1 and CDR2 sequences are MNHEY and SVGAGI. The CDR3 DNA reads as TGTGCCACCACCTCGCCCAGGAACTATGGCTACACCTTC. Translated, it gives CATTSPRNYGYTF.

The rearrangement joins TRBV5-4 to TRBJ1-4; TRBD1 aligns across 9 bases. The CDR3 is made up of 15 amino acids. V shed 2 bases and J 8 bases; nucleotides not matched to a gene: 7. Germline V gives CDR1 SGHNT, CDR2 YYREEE (reference sequence). CDR3 in amino acids: CASSLRTGQGEKLFF. The CDR3 DNA reads as TGTGCCAGCAGCTTAAGAACGGGACAGGGCGAAAAACTGTTTTTT.

This clone was seen only once. The sample carries other DNA sequences with the same CDR3. The rearrangement links TRBV9 to TRBJ2-3; D possibly corresponds to TRBD2 (5 bases). Germline V gene data show CDR1 as SGDLS and CDR2 as YYNGEE. The germline V and J ends were trimmed by 0 bases and 0 bases, with 8 bases remaining between them. The CDR3 spans 15 residues. The CDR3 coding sequence is TGTGCCAGCAGCGTAGCGGGCGGGAGCACAGATACGCAGTATTTT. Translating gives CASSVAGGSTDTQYF.

The rearrangement links TRBV28 to TRBJ2-2; no reliable D call. The CDR3 has 13 residues. Between the trimmed V and J ends, which lost 5 bases and 2 bases, there was a span of 6 bases. Germline V CDR1 and CDR2: MDHEN, SYDVKM. The DNA of the CDR3 is TGTGCCAGCAGTCCCACAAACACCGGGGAGCTGTTTTTT. Protein product: CASSPTNTGELFF.

The chain recombines TRBV24-1 with TRBJ2-2; D might be TRBD1 (6 bases). CDR1 KGHDR and CDR2 SFDVKD come from the germline V gene. The CDR3 covers 16 residues. Trimming pared 3 bases from V and 0 bases from J, leaving 10 bases between. CDR3 DNA: TGTGCCACCAGTGATGGAACAGGGACGAACACCGGGGAGCTGTTTTTT. Translated: CATSDGTGTNTGELFF.

The chain combines TRBV6-5 with TRBJ1-5, with no clear D. The ends were cut back, 7 bases at V and 5 bases at J, with 15 bases in the middle. CDR1 and CDR2 from the germline V gene are MNHEY and SVGAGI. The CDR3 totals 14 residues. CDR3 sequence: CASKPGLGDQPQHF. The CDR3 nucleotides are TGTGCCAGCAAGCCGGGGTTGGGCGATCAGCCCCAGCATTTT.

The gene calls are TRBV15 and TRBJ1-5; tentatively, D is TRBD1 (6 bases). CDR3 size: 14 residues. CDR1 is LNHNV and CDR2 is YYDKDF in the germline V gene (reference sequence). With 0 bases removed from V and 5 bases from J, the gap between germline ends came to 8 bases. In DNA, the CDR3 is TGTGCCACCAGCAGAGATAGGACAGATCAGCCCCAGCATTTT. It is translated as CATSRDRTDQPQHF. The full variable domain, with the rest looked up from reference TRBV15 and TRBJ1-5, is DAMVIQNPRYQVTQFGKPVTLSCSQTLNHNVMYWYQQKSSQAPKLLFHYYDKDFNNEADTPDNFQSRRPNTSFCFLDIRSPGLGDTAMYLCATSRDRTDQPQHFGDGTRLSIL.

The J gene is TRBJ2-5, the V gene TRBV6-1; 11 nucleotides agree with TRBD2. Germline CDR1 is MNHNS and CDR2 is SASEGT. The CDR3 spans 16 residues. After removal of 2 bases from V and 4 bases from J, the junction contained 6 bases not matched to a gene. The CDR3 DNA reads TGTGCCAGCAGTGAACTAGCGGGAGGAGGCGGAGAGACCCAGTACTTC. Its protein product is CASSELAGGGGETQYF.

This clone has only one observation. The junction shows a germline mismatch at one end, possibly a read error. The chain joins TRBV7-7 to TRBJ2-1; possible D gene TRBD1, 6 bases. The length of the CDR3 is 15 residues. The V gene's germline CDR1 is SSHAT and CDR2 FNYEAQ (reference sequence). The CDR3 spells CASSLDSNSYNEQFF. The CDR3 DNA sequence: TGTGCTAGCAGCTTGGACAGTAACTCCTACAATGAGCAGTTCTTC.

This clone was counted once. This sequence joins TRBV18 and TRBJ2-7, with 7 bases matching TRBD2. The CDR3 spans 15 residues. The germline CDR1 and CDR2 sequences are KGHSH and LQKENI. V trimming: 0 bases; J trimming: 2 bases; junction bases outside the gene matches: 4. The CDR3 DNA reads TGTGCCAGCTCACCACCCCTAGCGGAGGCCTACGAGCAGTACTTC. Translated, it gives CASSPPLAEAYEQYF.

The rearrangement joins TRBV28 to TRBJ2-1, with D possibly TRBD1 on 6 matching bases. Trimming took 10 bases from V and 7 from J, leaving 14 bases between them. CDR3 length equals 12 residues. From germline, CDR1 is MDHEN and CDR2 SYDVKM. Written as DNA, the CDR3 is TGTGCCACCTCGGTAGGGGGTAATGAGCAGTTCTTC. Its protein product is CATSVGGNEQFF.

This chain connects TRBV11-2 to TRBJ2-7; D remains unclear. This CDR3 has 13 amino acids. The germline gives CDR1 SGHAT, CDR2 FQNNGV. Trimming stripped 5 bases from V and 1 base from J, with 9 bases between. The CDR3, as DNA: TGTGCCAGCAGCCCCCCGGGTTCCTACGAGCAGTACTTC. Its translation is CASSPPGSYEQYF.

This chain joins TRBV7-2 and TRBJ1-2; 8 bases align to TRBD1. The germline CDR1 and CDR2 sequences are SGHTA and FQGNSA. The CDR3 extends over 15 amino acids. The J segment lost 8 bases and the V segment lost 4 bases, leaving 12 bases of the junction unmatched. CDR3 amino acids: CASSYYLDRVEGYTF. The CDR3 nucleotides read TGTGCCAGCAGCTACTACTTGGACAGGGTGGAAGGCTACACCTTC.

V is TRBV28 and J is TRBJ1-5; D remains unclear. The ends were cut back, 1 base at V and 4 bases at J, with 5 bases in the middle. CDR1 and CDR2 from the germline V gene are MDHEN and SYDVKM. The CDR3 covers 13 residues. CDR3 residues: CASSLFLNQPQHF. In DNA form, the CDR3 reads TGTGCCAGCAGTTTATTCTTAAATCAGCCCCAGCATTTT.

The gene calls are TRBV7-6 and TRBJ1-1, with 7 bases matching TRBD1. Losses at the gene ends were 1 base for V and 11 bases for J; bases not matched to a gene: 19. This CDR3 has 17 amino acids. Germline values: CDR1 SGHVS, CDR2 FNYEAQ. The CDR3 loop reads CASSLEAGPSGSRGAFF. CDR3 in DNA: TGTGCCAGCAGCTTAGAGGCGGGCCCGAGTGGGTCCAGGGGGGCTTTCTTT.

V and J are TRBV5-6 and TRBJ2-5, with D unresolved. Germline CDR1 is SGHDT and CDR2 is YYEEEE. This CDR3 comprises 14 residues. Between the trimmed V and J ends, which lost 0 bases and 0 bases, there was a span of 6 bases. The CDR3 spells CASSLVEYQETQYF. Written as DNA, the CDR3 is TGTGCCAGCAGCTTGGTGGAGTACCAAGAGACCCAGTACTTC.

CDR3 loop: CASSLADRAYGYTF. For the CDR3, the DNA is TGTGCCAGCAGTTTGGCGGACAGAGCCTATGGCTACACCTTC. V is TRBV28 and J is TRBJ1-2, with D possibly matching TRBD1 (6 bases). Per the germline V gene, CDR1 is MDHEN and CDR2 is SYDVKM. Trimming took 3 bases from V and 4 from J, leaving 12 bases between them. This CDR3 region has 14 residues.

The J gene is TRBJ1-3, the V gene TRBV5-1; D not resolved. V was shortened by 0 bases and J by 6 bases, with 10 bases between the two germline ends. Germline CDR1 and CDR2: SGHRS and YFSETQ. This CDR3 has 14 amino acids. CDR3 nucleotides: TGCGCCAGCAGCTTGGAGGATGGGCCAAACACCATATATTTT. Translated, it gives CASSLEDGPNTIYF.

Written as DNA, the CDR3 is TGTGCCAGCAGCACAACGGACAGGGGGCAGGGCTACACCTTC. Its translation: CASSTTDRGQGYTF. This sequence joins TRBV7-9 and TRBJ1-2; 11 nucleotides line up with TRBD1. The J segment lost 8 bases and the V segment lost 5 bases, leaving 7 bases of the junction unmatched. Per the germline V gene, CDR1 is SEHNR and CDR2 is FQNEAQ (reference sequence). CDR3 length: 14 residues.